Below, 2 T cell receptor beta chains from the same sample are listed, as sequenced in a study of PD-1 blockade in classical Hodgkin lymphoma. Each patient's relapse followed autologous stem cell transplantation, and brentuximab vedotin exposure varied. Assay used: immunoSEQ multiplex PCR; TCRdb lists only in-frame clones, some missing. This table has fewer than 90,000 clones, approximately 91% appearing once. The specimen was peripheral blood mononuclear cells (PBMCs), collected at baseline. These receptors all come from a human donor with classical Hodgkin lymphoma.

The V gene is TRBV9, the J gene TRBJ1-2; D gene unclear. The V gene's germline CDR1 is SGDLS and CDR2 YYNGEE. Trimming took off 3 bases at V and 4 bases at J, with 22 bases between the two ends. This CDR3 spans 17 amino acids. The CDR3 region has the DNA TGTGCCAGCAGCGGGGTCCGCGCGGTCCGTATCGTCTATGGCTACACCTTC. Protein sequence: CASSGVRAVRIVYGYTF.

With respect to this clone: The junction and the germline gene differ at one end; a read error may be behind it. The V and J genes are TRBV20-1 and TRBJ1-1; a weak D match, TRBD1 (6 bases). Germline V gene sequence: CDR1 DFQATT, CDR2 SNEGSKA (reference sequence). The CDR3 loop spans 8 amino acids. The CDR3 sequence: CSWEGGYF. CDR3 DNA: TGCAGTTGGGAGGGGGGGTACTTT.